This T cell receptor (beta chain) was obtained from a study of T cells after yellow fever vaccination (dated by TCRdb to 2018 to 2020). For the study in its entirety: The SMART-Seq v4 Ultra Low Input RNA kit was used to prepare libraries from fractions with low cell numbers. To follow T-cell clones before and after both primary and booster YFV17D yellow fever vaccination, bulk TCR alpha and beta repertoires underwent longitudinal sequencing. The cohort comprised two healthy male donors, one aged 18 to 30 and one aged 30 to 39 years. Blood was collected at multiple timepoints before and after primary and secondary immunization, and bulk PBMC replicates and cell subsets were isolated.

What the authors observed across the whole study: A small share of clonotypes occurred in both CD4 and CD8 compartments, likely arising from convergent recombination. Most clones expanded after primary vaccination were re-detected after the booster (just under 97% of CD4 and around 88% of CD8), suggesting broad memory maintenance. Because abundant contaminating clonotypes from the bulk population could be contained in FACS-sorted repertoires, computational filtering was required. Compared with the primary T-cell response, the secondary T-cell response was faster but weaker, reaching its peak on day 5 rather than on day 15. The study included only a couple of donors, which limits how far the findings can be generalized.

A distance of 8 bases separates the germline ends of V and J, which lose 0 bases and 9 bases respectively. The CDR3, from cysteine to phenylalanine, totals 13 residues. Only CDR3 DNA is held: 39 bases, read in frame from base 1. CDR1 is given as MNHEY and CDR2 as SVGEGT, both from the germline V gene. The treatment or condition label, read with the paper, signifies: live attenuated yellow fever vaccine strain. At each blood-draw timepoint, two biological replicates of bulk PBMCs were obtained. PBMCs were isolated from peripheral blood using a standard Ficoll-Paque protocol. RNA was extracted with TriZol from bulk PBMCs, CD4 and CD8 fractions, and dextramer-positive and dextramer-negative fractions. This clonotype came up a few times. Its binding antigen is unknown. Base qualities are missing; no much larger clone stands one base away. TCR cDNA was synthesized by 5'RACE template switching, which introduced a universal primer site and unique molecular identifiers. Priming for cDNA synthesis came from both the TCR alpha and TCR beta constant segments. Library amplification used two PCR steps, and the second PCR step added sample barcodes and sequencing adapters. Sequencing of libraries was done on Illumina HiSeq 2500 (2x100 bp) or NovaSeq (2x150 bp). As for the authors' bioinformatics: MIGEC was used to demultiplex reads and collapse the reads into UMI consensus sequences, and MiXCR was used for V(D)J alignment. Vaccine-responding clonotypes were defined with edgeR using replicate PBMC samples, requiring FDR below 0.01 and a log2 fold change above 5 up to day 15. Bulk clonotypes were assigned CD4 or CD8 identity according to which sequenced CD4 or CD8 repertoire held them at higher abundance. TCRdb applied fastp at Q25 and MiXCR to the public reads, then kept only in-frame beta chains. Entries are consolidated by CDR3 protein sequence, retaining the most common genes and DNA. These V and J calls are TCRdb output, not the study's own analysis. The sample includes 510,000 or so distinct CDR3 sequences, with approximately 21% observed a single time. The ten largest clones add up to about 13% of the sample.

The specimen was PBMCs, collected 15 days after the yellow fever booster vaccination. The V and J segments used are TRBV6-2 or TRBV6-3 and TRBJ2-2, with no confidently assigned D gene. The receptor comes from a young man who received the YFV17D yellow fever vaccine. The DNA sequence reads TGTGCCAGCAGTTACTCACTGGCGTGGGAGCTGTTTTTT. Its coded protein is CASSYSLAWELFF.